These 11 T cell receptor beta chains were sequenced from one sample in a study of cytomegalovirus exposure and HLA in healthy donors. Profiled with immunoSEQ multiplex PCR; TCRdb holds only in-frame clones, not every one. Of 100,000 to 150,000 clones listed, roughly 89% are singletons. The sample taken for sequencing was PBMCs. The receptor set was obtained from a woman aged 18-35 years in good health and CMV-seronegative.

The J gene is TRBJ1-2, the V gene TRBV30; 7 bases fit TRBD1. The CDR3 has 14 amino acids. J lost 4 bases, V lost 0 bases, and 5 bases had no gene match. Germline CDR1 is GTSNPN and CDR2 is SVGIG (reference sequence). The CDR3 nucleotides are TGTGCCTGGAGTGTTGAGGGGGCAGGCTATGGCTACACCTTC. Its translation: CAWSVEGAGYGYTF.

This clone has a single count. V gene TRBV29-1 combines with J gene TRBJ2-7, with D possibly TRBD2 on 5 matching bases. The CDR3 has 12 residues. Germline V gene data show CDR1 as SQVTM and CDR2 as ANQGSEA. Trimming removed 7 bases at V and 4 bases at J, with 14 bases between. In nucleotides, the CDR3 is TGCAGCGCTTACACGACTAAGTACGAGCAGTACTTC. It is translated as CSAYTTKYEQYF.

The chain carries TRBV28 and TRBJ1-4, with 9 nucleotides matching TRBD1. Trimming at V came to 3 bases and at J to 8 bases, leaving 10 bases not matched to a gene. Germline V CDR1 and CDR2: MDHEN, SYDVKM. The CDR3 has 16 residues. The chain's CDR3 is CASSFNPWTGDEKLFF. CDR3 in DNA: TGTGCCAGCAGTTTTAATCCCTGGACAGGGGACGAAAAACTGTTTTTT.

The CDR3 region is CASSLWALTSGNEQFF. CDR3 bases: TGTGCCAGCAGCTTATGGGCATTGACTAGCGGCAATGAGCAGTTCTTC. V is TRBV7-2 and J is TRBJ2-1, with 9 bases fitting TRBD2. The CDR3 extends over 16 amino acids. V trimming: 2 bases; J trimming: 6 bases; junction bases outside the gene matches: 8. Per germline, CDR1 SGHTA and CDR2 FQGNSA.

The rearrangement joins TRBV7-9 to TRBJ2-1; TRBD2 is a possible D gene (5 bases). Germline CDR1 and CDR2: SEHNR and FQNEAQ (reference sequence). The CDR3 is 13 amino acids. CDR3 protein: CVTKDSRVGEQFF. The CDR3 bases are TGTGTTACAAAGGACTCCCGGGTCGGTGAGCAGTTCTTC.

CDR3 sequence reads: CAWTGELAGAYEQYF. The CDR3 nucleotides read TGTGCCTGGACCGGGGAGCTAGCGGGGGCCTACGAGCAGTACTTC. The chain carries TRBV30 and TRBJ2-7; 10 bases map to TRBD2. Germline CDR1 is GTSNPN and CDR2 is SVGIG (reference sequence). The CDR3 sequence is 15 residues long. The V segment lost 4 bases and the J segment 2 bases; nucleotides outside the gene matches: 8.

V is TRBV12-5 and J is TRBJ2-2; TRBD2 agrees at 11 bases. V gave up 6 bases and J gave up 2 bases; unmatched junction bases: 5. Germline V gene sequence: CDR1 LGHNT, CDR2 FRNRAP. The CDR3 totals 16 residues. The CDR3 sequence: CASGGGTSGNTGELFF. The CDR3 coding sequence is TGTGCTAGTGGAGGAGGGACTAGCGGAAACACCGGGGAGCTGTTTTTT.

The V and J genes are TRBV28 and TRBJ1-5; a weak D match, TRBD1 (5 bases). Germline lookup yields CDR1 MDHEN and CDR2 SYDVKM. V was shortened by 8 bases and J by 6 bases, with 20 bases between the two germline ends. This CDR3 spans 15 amino acids. The CDR3 region is CASGGVTELGQPQHF. In nucleotides, the CDR3 is TGTGCCAGCGGAGGGGTGACGGAGCTAGGTCAGCCCCAGCATTTT.

The V and J genes are TRBV6-4 and TRBJ2-7; TRBD1 might be the D (6 bases). The CDR3 extends over 12 amino acids. Germline lookup yields CDR1 MRHNA and CDR2 SNTAGT. Trimming cost V 0 bases and J 10 bases, with 10 bases left between them. CDR3 loop: CASSDSETGQYF. In DNA form, the CDR3 reads TGTGCCAGCAGTGACTCGGAGACAGGTCAGTACTTC.

The genes are TRBV4-3 and TRBJ1-2, with a tentative D call TRBD1 (5 bases). CDR3 size: 15 residues. V shed 0 bases and J shed 4 bases, with 12 bases lying between them. Germline-derived CDR1 and CDR2 are LGHNA and YSLEER. The CDR3 here is CASSQDINRPYGYTF. CDR3 in DNA: TGCGCCAGCAGCCAAGATATCAACAGGCCCTATGGCTACACCTTC.

A few counts support this clone. The chain employs TRBV28 and TRBJ1-2; 10 bases map to TRBD1. Germline trimming cut 3 bases from V and 7 bases from J; bases unmatched to any gene: 2. This CDR3 region has 13 residues. Germline CDR1 is MDHEN and CDR2 is SYDVKM. CDR3 sequence: CASSLGTGVGYTF. As DNA, the CDR3 is TGTGCCAGCAGTTTGGGGACAGGGGTTGGCTACACCTTC.